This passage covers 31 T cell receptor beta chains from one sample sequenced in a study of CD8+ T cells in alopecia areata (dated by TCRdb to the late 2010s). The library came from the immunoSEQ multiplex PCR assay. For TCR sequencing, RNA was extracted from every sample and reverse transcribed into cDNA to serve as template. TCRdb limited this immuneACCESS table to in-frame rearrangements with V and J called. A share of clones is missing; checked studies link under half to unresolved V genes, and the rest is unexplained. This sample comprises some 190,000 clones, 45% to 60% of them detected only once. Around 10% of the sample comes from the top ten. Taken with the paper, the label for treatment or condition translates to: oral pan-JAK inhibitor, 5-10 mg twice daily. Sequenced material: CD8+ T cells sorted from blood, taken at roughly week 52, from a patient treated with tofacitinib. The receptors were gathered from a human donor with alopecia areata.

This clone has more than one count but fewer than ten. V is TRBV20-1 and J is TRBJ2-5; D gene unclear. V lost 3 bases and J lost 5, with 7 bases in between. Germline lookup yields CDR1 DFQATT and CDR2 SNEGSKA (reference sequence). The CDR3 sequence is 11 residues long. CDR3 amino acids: CSASLSETQYF. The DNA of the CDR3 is TGCAGTGCTAGCCTCAGCGAGACCCAGTACTTC.

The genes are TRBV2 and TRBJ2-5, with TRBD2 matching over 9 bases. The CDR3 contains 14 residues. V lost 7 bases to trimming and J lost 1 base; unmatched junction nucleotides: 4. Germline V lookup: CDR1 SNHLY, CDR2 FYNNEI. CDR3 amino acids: CASNPAGGQETQYF. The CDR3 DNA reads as TGTGCCAGCAATCCAGCGGGGGGCCAAGAGACCCAGTACTTC.

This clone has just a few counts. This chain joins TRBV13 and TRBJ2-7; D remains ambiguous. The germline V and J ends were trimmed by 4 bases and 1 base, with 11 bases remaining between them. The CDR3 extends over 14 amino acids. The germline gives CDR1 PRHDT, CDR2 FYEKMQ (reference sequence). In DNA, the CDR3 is TGTGCCAGCAGCTCTTACGTAGGGTCCTACGAGCAGTACTTC. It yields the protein CASSSYVGSYEQYF.

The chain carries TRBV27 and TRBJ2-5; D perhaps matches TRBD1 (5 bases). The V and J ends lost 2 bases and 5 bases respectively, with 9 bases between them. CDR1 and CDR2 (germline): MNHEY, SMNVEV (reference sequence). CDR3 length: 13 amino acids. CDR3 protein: CASSLAGKETQYF. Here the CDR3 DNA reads TGTGCCAGCAGTTTAGCAGGGAAGGAGACCCAGTACTTC.

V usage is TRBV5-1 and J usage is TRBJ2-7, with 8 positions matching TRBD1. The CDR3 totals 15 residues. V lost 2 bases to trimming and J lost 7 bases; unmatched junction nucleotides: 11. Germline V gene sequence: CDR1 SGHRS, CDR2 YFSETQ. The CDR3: CASSLGQGQAQEQYF. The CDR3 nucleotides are TGCGCCAGCAGCTTAGGACAGGGTCAAGCTCAAGAGCAGTACTTC.

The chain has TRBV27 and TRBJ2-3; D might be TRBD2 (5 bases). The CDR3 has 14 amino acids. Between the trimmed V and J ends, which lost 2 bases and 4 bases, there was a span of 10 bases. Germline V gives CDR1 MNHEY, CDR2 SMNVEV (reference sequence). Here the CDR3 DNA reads TGTGCCAGCAGTTTAGAGGGTATTGCAGATACGCAGTATTTT. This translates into CASSLEGIADTQYF.

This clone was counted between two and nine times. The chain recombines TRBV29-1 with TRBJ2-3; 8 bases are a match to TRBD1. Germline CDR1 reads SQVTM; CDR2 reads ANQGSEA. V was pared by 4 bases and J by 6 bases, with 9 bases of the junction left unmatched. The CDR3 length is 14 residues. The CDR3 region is CSVVGRGLVDTQYF. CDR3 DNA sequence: TGCAGCGTTGTCGGCAGGGGGCTTGTTGATACGCAGTATTTT.

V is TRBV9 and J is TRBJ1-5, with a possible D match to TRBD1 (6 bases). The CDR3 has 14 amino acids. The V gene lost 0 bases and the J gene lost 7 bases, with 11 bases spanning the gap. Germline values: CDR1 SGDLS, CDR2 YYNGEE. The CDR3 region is CASSVEGRGQPQHF. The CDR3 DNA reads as TGTGCCAGCAGCGTAGAGGGCAGGGGCCAGCCCCAGCATTTT.

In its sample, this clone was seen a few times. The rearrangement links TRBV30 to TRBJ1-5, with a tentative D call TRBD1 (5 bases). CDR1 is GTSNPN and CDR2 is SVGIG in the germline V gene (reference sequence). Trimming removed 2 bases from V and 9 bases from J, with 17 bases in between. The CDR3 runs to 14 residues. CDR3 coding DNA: TGTGCCTGGAGTAGGGGCGAGGGGAAGTGGCCCCAGCATTTT. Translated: CAWSRGEGKWPQHF.

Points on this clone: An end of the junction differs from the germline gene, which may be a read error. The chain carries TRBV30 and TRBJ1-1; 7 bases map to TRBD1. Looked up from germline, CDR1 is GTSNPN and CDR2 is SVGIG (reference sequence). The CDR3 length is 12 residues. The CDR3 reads CTWSYGTEEAFF. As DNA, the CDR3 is TGTACCTGGAGTTATGGGACAGAGGAAGCTTTCTTT.

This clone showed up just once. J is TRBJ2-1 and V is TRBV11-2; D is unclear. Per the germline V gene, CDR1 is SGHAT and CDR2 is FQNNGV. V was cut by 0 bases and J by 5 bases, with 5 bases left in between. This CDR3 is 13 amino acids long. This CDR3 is CASSLDGNNEQFF. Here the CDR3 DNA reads TGTGCCAGCAGCTTAGATGGGAACAATGAGCAGTTCTTC.

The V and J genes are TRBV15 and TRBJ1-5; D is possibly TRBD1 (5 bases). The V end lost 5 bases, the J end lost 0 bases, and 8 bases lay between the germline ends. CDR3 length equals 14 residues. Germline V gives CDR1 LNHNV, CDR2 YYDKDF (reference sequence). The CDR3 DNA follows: TGTGCCACCAGCCGGGACGGTAGCAATCAGCCCCAGCATTTT. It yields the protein CATSRDGSNQPQHF. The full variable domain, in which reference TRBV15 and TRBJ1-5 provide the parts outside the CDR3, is DAMVIQNPRYQVTQFGKPVTLSCSQTLNHNVMYWYQQKSSQAPKLLFHYYDKDFNNEADTPDNFQSRRPNTSFCFLDIRSPGLGDTAMYLCATSRDGSNQPQHFGDGTRLSIL.

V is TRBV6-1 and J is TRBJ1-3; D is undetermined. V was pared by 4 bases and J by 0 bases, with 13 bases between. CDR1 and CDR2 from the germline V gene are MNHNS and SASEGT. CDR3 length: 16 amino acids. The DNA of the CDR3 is TGTGCCAGCAGTGGTCGCGGTTCAGGCTCTGGAAACACCATATATTTT. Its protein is CASSGRGSGSGNTIYF.

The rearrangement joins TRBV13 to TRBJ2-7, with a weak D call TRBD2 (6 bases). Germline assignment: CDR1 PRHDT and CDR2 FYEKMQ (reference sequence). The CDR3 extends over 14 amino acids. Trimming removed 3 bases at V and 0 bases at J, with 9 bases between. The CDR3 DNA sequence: TGTGCCAGCAGCTTGGGGGGACCCTCCTACGAGCAGTACTTC. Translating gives CASSLGGPSYEQYF.

Written as DNA, the CDR3 is TGTGCCAGCAGTGAACCGCCTAGCGGGGGAGAGACCCAGTACTTC. Encoded protein: CASSEPPSGGETQYF. The chain joins TRBV2 to TRBJ2-5; TRBD2 aligns across 10 bases. This CDR3 comprises 15 residues. V lost 2 bases, J lost 4 bases, and 4 bases stayed unmatched. The germline V gene has CDR1 SNHLY and CDR2 FYNNEI. Full variable domain (rest looked up from reference TRBV2 and TRBJ2-5): EPEVTQTPSHQVTQMGQEVILRCVPISNHLYFYWYRQILGQKVEFLVSFYNNEISEKSEIFDDQFSVERPDGSNFTLKIRSTKLEDSAMYFCASSEPPSGGETQYFGPGTRLLVL.

DNA of the CDR3: TGTGCCTGGAGTGTACTGAGGGGTACGCAGTATTTT. Translating gives CAWSVLRGTQYF. This chain joins TRBV30 and TRBJ2-3; the D call may be TRBD1 or TRBD2 (5 bases each). The germline V gene encodes CDR1 GTSNPN and CDR2 SVGIG (reference sequence). Trimming stripped 0 bases from V and 8 bases from J, with 9 bases between. CDR3 length: 12 residues.

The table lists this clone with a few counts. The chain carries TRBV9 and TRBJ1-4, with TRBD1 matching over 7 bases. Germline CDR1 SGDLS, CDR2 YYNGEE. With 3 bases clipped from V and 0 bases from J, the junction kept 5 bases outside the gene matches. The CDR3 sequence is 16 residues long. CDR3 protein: CASSEGTVATNEKLFF. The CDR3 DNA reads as TGTGCCAGCAGCGAGGGGACAGTTGCAACTAATGAAAAACTGTTTTTT.

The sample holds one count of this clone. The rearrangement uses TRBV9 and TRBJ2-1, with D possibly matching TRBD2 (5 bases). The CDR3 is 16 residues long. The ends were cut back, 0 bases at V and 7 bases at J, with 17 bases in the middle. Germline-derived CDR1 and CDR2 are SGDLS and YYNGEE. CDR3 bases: TGTGCCAGCAGCGTAGCGCTGCTAGCCTCGCGGAATGAGCAGTTCTTC. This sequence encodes CASSVALLASRNEQFF. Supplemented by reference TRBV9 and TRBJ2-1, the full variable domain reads DSGVTQTPKHLITATGQRVTLRCSPRSGDLSVYWYQQSLDQGLQFLIQYYNGEERAKGNILERFSAQQFPDLHSELNLSSLELGDSALYFCASSVALLASRNEQFFGPGTRLTVL.

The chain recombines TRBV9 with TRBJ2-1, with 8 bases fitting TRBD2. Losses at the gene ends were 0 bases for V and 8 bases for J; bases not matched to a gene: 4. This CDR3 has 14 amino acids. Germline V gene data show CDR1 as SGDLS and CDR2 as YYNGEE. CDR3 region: CASSVAGGPDEQFF. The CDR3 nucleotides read TGTGCCAGCAGCGTAGCGGGGGGGCCTGATGAGCAGTTCTTC.

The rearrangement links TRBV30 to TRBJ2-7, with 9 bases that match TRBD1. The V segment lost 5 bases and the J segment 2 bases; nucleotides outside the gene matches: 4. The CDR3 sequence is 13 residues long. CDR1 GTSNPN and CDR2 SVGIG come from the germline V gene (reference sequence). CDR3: CAWLDRGTYEQYF. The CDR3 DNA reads TGTGCCTGGCTCGACAGGGGGACCTACGAGCAGTACTTC.

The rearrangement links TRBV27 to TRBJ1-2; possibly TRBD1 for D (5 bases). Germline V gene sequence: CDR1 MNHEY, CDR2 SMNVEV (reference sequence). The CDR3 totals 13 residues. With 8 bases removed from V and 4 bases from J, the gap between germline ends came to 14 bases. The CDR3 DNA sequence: TGTGCCAGCGGAGACAGCTACCTCTATGGCTACACCTTC. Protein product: CASGDSYLYGYTF.

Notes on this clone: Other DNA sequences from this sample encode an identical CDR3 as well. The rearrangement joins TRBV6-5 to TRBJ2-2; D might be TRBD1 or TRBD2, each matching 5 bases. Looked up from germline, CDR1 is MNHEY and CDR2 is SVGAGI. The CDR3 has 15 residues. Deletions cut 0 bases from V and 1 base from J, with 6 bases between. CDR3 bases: TGTGCCAGCAGTTACTCGGGGGAGAACACCGGGGAGCTGTTTTTT. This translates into CASSYSGENTGELFF.

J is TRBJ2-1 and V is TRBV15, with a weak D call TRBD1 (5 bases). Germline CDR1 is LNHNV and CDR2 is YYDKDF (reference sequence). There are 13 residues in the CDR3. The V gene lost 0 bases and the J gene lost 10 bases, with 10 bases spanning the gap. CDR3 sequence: CATSREPRQEQFF. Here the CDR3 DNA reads TGTGCCACCAGCAGAGAACCCCGACAGGAGCAGTTCTTC.

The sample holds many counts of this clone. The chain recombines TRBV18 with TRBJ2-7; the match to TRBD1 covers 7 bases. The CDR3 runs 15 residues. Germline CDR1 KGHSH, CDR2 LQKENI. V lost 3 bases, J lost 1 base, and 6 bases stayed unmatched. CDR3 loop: CASSPQGQSSYEQYF. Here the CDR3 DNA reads TGTGCCAGCTCACCTCAGGGACAGTCGTCCTACGAGCAGTACTTC.

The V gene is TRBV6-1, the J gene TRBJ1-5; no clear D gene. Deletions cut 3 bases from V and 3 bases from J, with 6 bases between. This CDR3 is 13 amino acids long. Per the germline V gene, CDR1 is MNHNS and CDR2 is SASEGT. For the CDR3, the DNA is TGTGCCAGCAGTGAGGTTACCAATCAGCCCCAGCATTTT. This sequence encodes CASSEVTNQPQHF.

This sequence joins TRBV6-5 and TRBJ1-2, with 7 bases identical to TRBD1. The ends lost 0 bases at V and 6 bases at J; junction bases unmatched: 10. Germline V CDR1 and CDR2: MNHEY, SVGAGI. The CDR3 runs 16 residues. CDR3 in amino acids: CASSYSAWTGGDGYTF. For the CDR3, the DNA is TGTGCCAGCAGTTACTCCGCCTGGACAGGAGGGGATGGCTACACCTTC.

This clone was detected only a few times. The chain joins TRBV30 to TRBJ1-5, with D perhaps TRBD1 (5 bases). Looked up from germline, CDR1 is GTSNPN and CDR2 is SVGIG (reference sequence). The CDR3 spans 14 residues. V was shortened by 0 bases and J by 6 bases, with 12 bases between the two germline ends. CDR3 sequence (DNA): TGTGCCTGGAGTGTAGGGGAGTTGGGTCAGCCCCAGCATTTT. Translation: CAWSVGELGQPQHF.

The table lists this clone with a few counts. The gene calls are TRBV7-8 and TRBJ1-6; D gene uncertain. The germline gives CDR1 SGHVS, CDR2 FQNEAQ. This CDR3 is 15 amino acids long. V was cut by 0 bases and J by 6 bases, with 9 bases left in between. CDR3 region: CASSLASTANSPLHF. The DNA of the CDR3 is TGTGCCAGCAGCTTAGCGAGCACAGCTAATTCACCCCTCCACTTT.

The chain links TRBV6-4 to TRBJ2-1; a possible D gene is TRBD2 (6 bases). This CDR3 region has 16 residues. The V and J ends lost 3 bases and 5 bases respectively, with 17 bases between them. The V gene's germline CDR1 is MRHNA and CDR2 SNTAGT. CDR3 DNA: TGTGCCAGCAGTGAACGGGGCGGAGCGGGCAACAATGAGCAGTTCTTC. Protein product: CASSERGGAGNNEQFF.

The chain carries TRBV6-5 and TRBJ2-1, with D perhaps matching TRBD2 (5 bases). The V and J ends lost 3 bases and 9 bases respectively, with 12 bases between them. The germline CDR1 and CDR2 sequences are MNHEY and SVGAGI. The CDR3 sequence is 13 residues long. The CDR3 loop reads CASSYEGWGEQFF. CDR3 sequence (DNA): TGTGCCAGCAGTTATGAGGGTTGGGGTGAGCAGTTCTTC.

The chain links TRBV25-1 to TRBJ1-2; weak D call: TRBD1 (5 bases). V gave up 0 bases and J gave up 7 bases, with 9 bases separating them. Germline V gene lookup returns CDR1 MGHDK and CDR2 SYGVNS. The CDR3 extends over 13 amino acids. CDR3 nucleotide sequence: TGTGCCAGCAGTGAATACGGGGGTGGTGGCTACACCTTC. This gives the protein CASSEYGGGGYTF.